Following are 26 T cell receptor beta chains from one sample sequenced in a study of T cells in Graves' hyperthyroidism and ophthalmopathy. Amplification of TCR beta CDR3 regions used RNA as the template. First-round RT-PCR of the TCR CDR3 relied on the HTBI primer set. TCRdb itself ran the multiplex PCR reads through MiXCR, one entry per CDR3 protein. Here the sample spans approximately 520,000 distinct CDR3 sequences, 24% being singletons. The specimen was blood. These receptors were collected from a woman aged 25 to 45 with Graves' ophthalmopathy.

The gene calls are TRBV6-1 and TRBJ1-1; the D is unclear. Germline V gene lookup returns CDR1 MNHNS and CDR2 SASEGT. CDR3 size: 11 residues. CDR3 loop: CATEGLGEAFF. The CDR3, as DNA: TGTGCGACGGAAGGGCTTGGTGAAGCTTTCTTT.

A word on this clonotype: It may be a read error: a sequence one base away is much more abundant. The chain carries TRBV9 and TRBJ1-5; D gene ambiguous. CDR3 length: 15 residues. Germline V gives CDR1 SGDLS, CDR2 YYNGEE. The CDR3 is CASIVGPDSNQPQHF. The CDR3 DNA reads TGTGCCAGCATCGTAGGGCCGGATAGCAATCAGCCCCAGCATTTT.

This clonotype was detected ten times or more. V is TRBV2 and J is TRBJ2-5; tentative D call: TRBD1 (5 bases). The CDR3 contains 13 residues. V was cut by 1 base and J by 5 bases, with 8 bases left in between. Germline V gene lookup returns CDR1 SNHLY and CDR2 FYNNEI. CDR3 in amino acids: CASSEDRKETQYF. Here the CDR3 DNA reads TGTGCCAGCAGTGAAGACAGGAAGGAGACCCAGTACTTC.

V and J are TRBV19 and TRBJ1-1; perhaps TRBD1 as D (5 bases). This CDR3 is built from 13 residues. Between the trimmed V and J ends, which lost 8 bases and 4 bases, there was a span of 14 bases. Germline V gene data show CDR1 as LNHDA and CDR2 as SQIVND (reference sequence). The CDR3 nucleotides are TGTGCCAGTCAAGGGGTGTTCGGCACTGAAGCTTTCTTT. It yields the protein CASQGVFGTEAFF.

This clonotype was detected many times. The rearrangement links TRBV6-1 to TRBJ2-7, with TRBD2 matching 10 bases. The CDR3 is 14 residues long. V shed 11 bases and J 1 base; nucleotides not matched to a gene: 8. From germline, CDR1 is MNHNS and CDR2 SASEGT. The CDR3 reads CAVPLAGGSYEQYF. CDR3 coding DNA: TGTGCCGTACCCTTAGCGGGGGGTTCCTACGAGCAGTACTTC.

This clonotype was seen many times. This chain joins TRBV2 and TRBJ2-4, with 9 nucleotides matching TRBD1. Trimming took 3 bases from V and 7 from J; bases not matched to a gene: 4. The CDR3 is 14 residues long. The germline CDR1 and CDR2 sequences are SNHLY and FYNNEI. CDR3 region: CASSDIQGANIQYF. As DNA, the CDR3 is TGTGCCAGCAGTGATATACAGGGGGCGAACATTCAGTACTTC. Combining the CDR3 with reference TRBV2 and TRBJ2-4 gives the whole variable domain EPEVTQTPSHQVTQMGQEVILRCVPISNHLYFYWYRQILGQKVEFLVSFYNNEISEKSEIFDDQFSVERPDGSNFTLKIRSTKLEDSAMYFCASSDIQGANIQYFGAGTRLSVL.

This clonotype was counted only a few times. V and J are TRBV2 and TRBJ1-1; possible D gene TRBD1, 6 bases. Germline values: CDR1 SNHLY, CDR2 FYNNEI. Trimming removed 10 bases at V and 6 bases at J, with 15 bases between. The CDR3 covers 12 residues. CDR3 in amino acids: CATLGGVAEAFF. As DNA, the CDR3 is TGTGCCACCCTAGGGGGGGTCGCTGAAGCTTTCTTT.

There are many counts of this clonotype. The chain links TRBV5-1 to TRBJ1-1; the D is unclear. Trimming left V 0 bases short and J 0 bases short, with 3 bases between. The CDR3 runs to 13 residues. Germline CDR1 is SGHRS and CDR2 is YFSETQ. DNA for the CDR3: TGCGCCAGCAGCTTGGACTTGAACACTGAAGCTTTCTTT. The encoded protein is CASSLDLNTEAFF.

This clonotype appeared many times. The rearrangement joins TRBV6-1 to TRBJ1-2; 8 bases agree with TRBD1. V lost 6 bases to trimming and J lost 0 bases; unmatched junction nucleotides: 6. CDR3 size: 15 residues. Germline V gene sequence: CDR1 MNHNS, CDR2 SASEGT. The DNA for the CDR3 is TGTGCCAGCAGCCGAGGGACAGGAGCTAACTATGGCTACACCTTC. Translation: CASSRGTGANYGYTF.

This clonotype was seen repeatedly, ten times or more. The chain links TRBV28 to TRBJ2-7, with TRBD1 matching over 10 bases. CDR3 length: 14 amino acids. The V and J ends lost 5 bases and 5 bases, in that order; junction bases with no gene match: 6. Per the germline V gene, CDR1 is MDHEN and CDR2 is SYDVKM. In DNA form, the CDR3 reads TGTGCCAGCAGTAGGGACAGGGGATGGCACGAGCAGTACTTC. This translates into CASSRDRGWHEQYF. The full variable domain, its missing parts supplied by reference TRBV28 and TRBJ2-7, is DVKVTQSSRYLVKRTGEKVFLECVQDMDHENMFWYRQDPGLGLRLIYFSYDVKMKEKGDIPEGYSVSREKKERFSLILESASTNQTSMYLCASSRDRGWHEQYFGPGTRLTVT.

The CDR3: CSVATGTGGQPQHF. CDR3 nucleotide sequence: TGCAGCGTTGCGACCGGGACAGGCGGTCAGCCCCAGCATTTT. The chain links TRBV29-1 to TRBJ1-5, with 8 bases lining up with TRBD1. Per germline, CDR1 SQVTM and CDR2 ANQGSEA. J was trimmed by 6 bases and V by 4 bases; bases with no gene match: 8. The CDR3 sequence is 14 residues long.

The chain is built from TRBV6-2 or TRBV6-3 and TRBJ1-5; TRBD1 might be the D (5 bases). The CDR3 sequence is 18 residues long. The V end was cut by 5 bases, the J end by 2 bases, with 22 bases between. Per germline, CDR1 MNHEY and CDR2 SVGEGT. The CDR3 region is CASSPAGTFFIGNQPQHF. CDR3 bases: TGTGCCAGCAGTCCAGCCGGGACCTTCTTCATTGGCAATCAGCCCCAGCATTTT.

This clonotype was counted ten times or more. The CDR3 DNA reads TGCAGCGTCGGGACAGTTGTCTATGGCTACACCTTC. Translating gives CSVGTVVYGYTF. The rearrangement joins TRBV29-1 to TRBJ1-2; 7 positions match TRBD1. Germline V CDR1 and CDR2: SQVTM, ANQGSEA. This CDR3 contains 12 residues. J gave up 4 bases and V 6 bases, and 5 bases lay outside the gene matches.

This clonotype was detected many times. The V and J genes are TRBV5-1 and TRBJ1-2; TRBD1 matches 7 bases. CDR1 and CDR2 from the germline V gene are SGHRS and YFSETQ. The CDR3 runs to 16 residues. V dropped 2 bases and J dropped 4; count of bases not matched to a gene: 11. The chain's CDR3 is CASSFSPGTETYGYTF. CDR3 nucleotide sequence: TGCGCCAGCAGCTTTAGTCCCGGGACAGAAACCTATGGCTACACCTTC. Full variable domain (rest looked up from reference TRBV5-1 and TRBJ1-2): KAGVTQTPRYLIKTRGQQVTLSCSPISGHRSVSWYQQTPGQGLQFLFEYFSETQRNKGNFPGRFSGRQFSNSRSEMNVSTLELGDSALYLCASSFSPGTETYGYTFGSGTRLTVV.

The chain has TRBV27 and TRBJ1-1; weak D call: TRBD1 (6 bases). V lost 2 bases to trimming and J lost 1 base, with 11 bases between them. This CDR3 comprises 15 residues. CDR1 is MNHEY and CDR2 is SMNVEV in the germline V gene (reference sequence). The CDR3 bases are TGTGCCAGCAGTTTAGTGGGGGCGCGGAACACTGAAGCTTTCTTT. Residues: CASSLVGARNTEAFF.

The chain recombines TRBV25-1 with TRBJ2-5; D may be TRBD1 or TRBD2 (5 bases each). Trimming pared 6 bases from V and 5 bases from J, leaving 22 bases between. Germline assignment: CDR1 MGHDK and CDR2 SYGVNS. The CDR3 contains 16 residues. The CDR3 nucleotides are TGTGCCAGCAGAAATTGGCCCGGGGCGGTTAGGGAGACCCAGTACTTC. Protein product: CASRNWPGAVRETQYF.

The sample holds many counts of this clonotype. The rearrangement uses TRBV28 and TRBJ2-5; D is perhaps TRBD1 (5 bases). Trimming cost V 6 bases and J 1 base, with 9 bases left between them. Per germline, CDR1 MDHEN and CDR2 SYDVKM. The CDR3 is made up of 13 amino acids. CDR3: CASSPTVQETQYF. The CDR3 region has the DNA TGTGCCAGCAGCCCGACAGTCCAAGAGACCCAGTACTTC.

In this sample, this clonotype turned up many times. This sequence joins TRBV6-2 or TRBV6-3 and TRBJ1-1; D is perhaps TRBD1 (6 bases). The length of the CDR3 is 14 residues. V lost 6 bases to trimming and J lost 1 base, with 12 bases between them. Germline V lookup: CDR1 MNHEY, CDR2 SVGEGT. The DNA of the CDR3 is TGTGCCAGCAGCTGGGACAACTCGAACACTGAAGCTTTCTTT. It yields the protein CASSWDNSNTEAFF.

This chain joins TRBV7-2 and TRBJ1-1; the D is unclear. V was pared by 1 base and J by 11 bases, with 17 bases between. Germline CDR1 reads SGHTA; CDR2 reads FQGNSA. The CDR3 has 14 residues. DNA of the CDR3: TGTGCCAGCAGCTTAGTAGTCAGGAACACAGATGCTTTCTTT. This codes for CASSLVVRNTDAFF. The full variable domain, rest sourced from reference TRBV7-2 and TRBJ1-1, is GAGVSQSPSNKVTEKGKDVELRCDPISGHTALYWYRQSLGQGLEFLIYFQGNSAPDKSGLPSDRFSAERTGGSVSTLTIQRTQQEDSAVYLCASSLVVRNTDAFFGQGTRLTVV.

In its sample, this clonotype was seen many times. The CDR3 nucleotides are TGTGCCAGCAGCCAAGAAACGGGCGGTGGCTACACCTTC. This gives the protein CASSQETGGGYTF. J is TRBJ1-2 and V is TRBV3-1; no definite D call. CDR1 is LGHDT, CDR2 YNNKEL, per germline (reference sequence). The CDR3 loop spans 13 amino acids. The germline V and J ends were trimmed by 0 bases and 7 bases, with 9 bases remaining between them.

As concerns this clonotype: This may be a read error, as it is one base from a much larger clone. This sequence joins TRBV6-1 and TRBJ2-5; D could derive from TRBD1 or TRBD2 (5 bases each). There are 13 residues in the CDR3. Germline values: CDR1 MNHNS, CDR2 SASEGT. CDR3 protein: CASSPGRQGTQCF. In nucleotides, the CDR3 is TGTGCCAGCAGTCCGGGTAGGCAAGGGACCCAGTGCTTC.

This clonotype was picked up many times. The chain is built from TRBV6-5 and TRBJ1-2; no firm D call. The germline V and J ends were trimmed by 6 bases and 4 bases, with 12 bases remaining between them. The CDR3 is 13 amino acids. Looked up from germline, CDR1 is MNHEY and CDR2 is SVGAGI. CDR3 bases: TGTGCCAGCAGCCAGGACGGAATCTATGGCTACACCTTC. This translates into CASSQDGIYGYTF.

The chain uses TRBV5-4 and TRBJ2-2; TRBD1 aligns across 9 bases. CDR3 length equals 15 residues. Trimming cost V 4 bases and J 7 bases; bases outside gene matches: 8. Germline V CDR1 and CDR2: SGHNT, YYREEE (reference sequence). The DNA of the CDR3 is TGTGCCAGCAGCGGGACAGGGCAAGGGATCGGGGAGCTGTTTTTT. It translates to CASSGTGQGIGELFF. The whole variable domain, filled in from reference TRBV5-4 and TRBJ2-2, reads ETGVTQSPTHLIKTRGQQVTLRCSSQSGHNTVSWYQQALGQGPQFIFQYYREEENGRGNFPPRFSGLQFPNYSSELNVNALELDDSALYLCASSGTGQGIGELFFGEGSRLTVL.

Ten or more counts support this clonotype. The chain employs TRBV12-3 or TRBV12-4 and TRBJ2-1; 7 bases are shared with TRBD2. This CDR3 region has 17 residues. Germline trimming cut 3 bases from V and 2 bases from J; bases unmatched to any gene: 10. This CDR3 is CASSLVRGGQTYNEQFF. CDR3 coding DNA: TGTGCCAGCAGTTTGGTGCGGGGAGGGCAGACCTACAATGAGCAGTTCTTC.

This clonotype has at least ten counts. V and J are TRBV6-2 or TRBV6-3 and TRBJ2-5; 7 positions agree with TRBD2. V lost 7 bases and J lost 2; bases outside the gene matches: 10. The germline gives CDR1 MNHEY, CDR2 SVGEGT. This CDR3 region has 15 residues. CDR3 protein: CASNSHTSVQETQYF. The CDR3 nucleotides are TGTGCCAGCAACTCCCATACTAGCGTGCAAGAGACCCAGTACTTC.

This clonotype was counted at least ten times. The chain has TRBV15 and TRBJ2-5, with 9 bases matching TRBD1. CDR1 is LNHNV and CDR2 is YYDKDF in the germline V gene (reference sequence). This CDR3 is built from 15 residues. The ends lost 0 bases at V and 5 bases at J; junction bases unmatched: 4. CDR3 in amino acids: CATSREGQGVETQYF. CDR3 sequence (DNA): TGTGCCACCAGCAGAGAGGGACAGGGCGTGGAGACCCAGTACTTC.